This T cell receptor (beta chain) was identified during a study of shared clonotypes between healthy human individuals. Whole-study findings and limits: Non-shared clonotypes displayed generation probabilities falling below those of clonotypes present in all four donors. Represented diversity (both genetic and exposure-history) was limited by the small number of donors.

Regarding this clone: Its antigen is still unknown.

Genomic DNA of every subset was divided equally among multiple immunoSEQ plates. Original data processing: Filtering of immunoSEQ junctional sequences could not match full-length read filtering. Measured with immunoSEQ multiplex PCR; TCRdb has only the in-frame clones, and not every one. D and trimming come from the DNA, and the V and J calls and clone size come from that table. The data hold about 2 million clones, with 90% to 95% observed a single time. The CDR3 covers 17 residues. Per germline, CDR1 LNHNV and CDR2 YYDKDF (reference sequence). The V gene end was trimmed by 1 base and the J gene end by 0 bases; junction bases not matched to a gene: 5.

The chain links TRBV15 to TRBJ1-2; 10 nucleotides line up with TRBD1. This TCR was sampled from a man younger than 35 in good health. Input material: naive CD4+ T cells sorted from blood. The sample's subset: CD45RA+ positively selected. In DNA form, the CDR3 reads TGTGCCACCAGCAGAGGAGGGACAGGGGAGGCTAACTATGGCTACACCTTC. This encodes CATSRGGTGEANYGYTF. The variable domain in full, with the rest retrieved from reference TRBV15 and TRBJ1-2, is DAMVIQNPRYQVTQFGKPVTLSCSQTLNHNVMYWYQQKSSQAPKLLFHYYDKDFNNEADTPDNFQSRRPNTSFCFLDIRSPGLGDTAMYLCATSRGGTGEANYGYTFGSGTRLTVV.